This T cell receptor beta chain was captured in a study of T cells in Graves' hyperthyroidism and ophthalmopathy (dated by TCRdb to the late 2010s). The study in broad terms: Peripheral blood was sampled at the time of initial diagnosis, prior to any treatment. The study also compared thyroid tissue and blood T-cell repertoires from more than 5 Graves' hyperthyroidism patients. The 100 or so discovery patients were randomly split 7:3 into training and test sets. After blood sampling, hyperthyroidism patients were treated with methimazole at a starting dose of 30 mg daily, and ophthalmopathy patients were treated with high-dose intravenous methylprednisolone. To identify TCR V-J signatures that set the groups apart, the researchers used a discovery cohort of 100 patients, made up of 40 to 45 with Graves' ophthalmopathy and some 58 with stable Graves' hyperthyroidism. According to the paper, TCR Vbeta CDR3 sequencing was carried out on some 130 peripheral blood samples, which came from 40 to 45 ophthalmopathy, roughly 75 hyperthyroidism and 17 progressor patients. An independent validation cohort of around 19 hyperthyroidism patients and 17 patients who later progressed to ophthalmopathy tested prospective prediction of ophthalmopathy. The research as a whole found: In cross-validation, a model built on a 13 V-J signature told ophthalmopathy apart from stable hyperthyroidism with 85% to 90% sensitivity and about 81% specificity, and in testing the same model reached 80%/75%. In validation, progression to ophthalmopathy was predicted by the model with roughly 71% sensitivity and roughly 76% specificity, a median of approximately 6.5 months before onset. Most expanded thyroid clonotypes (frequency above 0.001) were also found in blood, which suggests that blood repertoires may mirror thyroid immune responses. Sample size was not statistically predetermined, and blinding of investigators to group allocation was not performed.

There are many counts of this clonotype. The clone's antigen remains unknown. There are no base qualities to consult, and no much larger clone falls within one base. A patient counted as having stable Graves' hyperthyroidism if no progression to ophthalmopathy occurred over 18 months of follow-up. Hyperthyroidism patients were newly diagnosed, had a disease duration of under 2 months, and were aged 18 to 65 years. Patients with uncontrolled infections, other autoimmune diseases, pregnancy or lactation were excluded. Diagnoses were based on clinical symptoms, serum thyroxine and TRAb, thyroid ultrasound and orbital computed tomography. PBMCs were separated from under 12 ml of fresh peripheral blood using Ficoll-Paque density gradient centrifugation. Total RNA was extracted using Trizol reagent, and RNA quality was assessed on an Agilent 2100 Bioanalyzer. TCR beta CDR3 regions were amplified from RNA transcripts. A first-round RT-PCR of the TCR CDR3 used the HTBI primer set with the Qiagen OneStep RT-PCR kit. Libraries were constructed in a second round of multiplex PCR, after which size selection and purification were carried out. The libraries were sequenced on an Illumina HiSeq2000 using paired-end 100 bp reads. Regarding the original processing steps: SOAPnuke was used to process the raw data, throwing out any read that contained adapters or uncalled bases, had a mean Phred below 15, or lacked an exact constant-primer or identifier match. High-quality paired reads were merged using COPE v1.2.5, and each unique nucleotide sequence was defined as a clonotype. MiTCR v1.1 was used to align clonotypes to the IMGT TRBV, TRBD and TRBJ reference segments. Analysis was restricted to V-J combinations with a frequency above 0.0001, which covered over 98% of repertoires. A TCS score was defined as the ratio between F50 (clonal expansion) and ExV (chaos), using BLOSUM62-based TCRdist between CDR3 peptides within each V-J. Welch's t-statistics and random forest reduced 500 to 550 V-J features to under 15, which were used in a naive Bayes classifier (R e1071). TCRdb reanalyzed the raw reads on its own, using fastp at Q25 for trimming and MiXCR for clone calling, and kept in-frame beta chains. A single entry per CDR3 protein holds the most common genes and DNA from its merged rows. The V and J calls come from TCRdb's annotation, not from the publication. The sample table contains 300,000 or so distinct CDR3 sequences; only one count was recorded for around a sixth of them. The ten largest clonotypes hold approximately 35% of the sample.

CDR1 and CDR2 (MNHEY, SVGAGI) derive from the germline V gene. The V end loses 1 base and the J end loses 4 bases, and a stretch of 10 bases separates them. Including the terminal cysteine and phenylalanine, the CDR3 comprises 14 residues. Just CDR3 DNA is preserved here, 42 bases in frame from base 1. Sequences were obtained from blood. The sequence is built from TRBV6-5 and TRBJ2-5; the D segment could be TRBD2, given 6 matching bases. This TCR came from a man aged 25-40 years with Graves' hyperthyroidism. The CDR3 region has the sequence CASSYLQGGETQYF. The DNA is TGTGCCAGCAGTTACTTGCAGGGAGGAGAGACCCAGTACTTC.